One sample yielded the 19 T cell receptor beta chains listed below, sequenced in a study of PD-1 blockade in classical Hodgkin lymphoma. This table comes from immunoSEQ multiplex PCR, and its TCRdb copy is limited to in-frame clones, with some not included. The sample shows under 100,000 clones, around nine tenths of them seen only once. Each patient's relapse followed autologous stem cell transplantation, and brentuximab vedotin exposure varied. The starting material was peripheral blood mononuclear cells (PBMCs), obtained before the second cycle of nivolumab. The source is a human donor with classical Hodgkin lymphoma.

CDR3 sequence (DNA): TGTGCCAGCAGTTACTCGATTTCGTCATACAATGAGCAGTTCTTC. Translated: CASSYSISSYNEQFF. The J gene is TRBJ2-1, the V gene TRBV6-5; D remains ambiguous. V was clipped by 0 bases and J by 4 bases, with 10 bases between them. The germline gives CDR1 MNHEY, CDR2 SVGAGI. This CDR3 is built from 15 residues.

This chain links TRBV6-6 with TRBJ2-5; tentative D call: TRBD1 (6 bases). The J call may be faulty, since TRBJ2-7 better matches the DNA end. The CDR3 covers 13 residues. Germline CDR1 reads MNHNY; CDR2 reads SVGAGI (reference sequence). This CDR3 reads CASSYHRDYEQYF. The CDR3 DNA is TGTGCCAGCAGTTACCACAGGGACTACGAGCAGTACTTC.

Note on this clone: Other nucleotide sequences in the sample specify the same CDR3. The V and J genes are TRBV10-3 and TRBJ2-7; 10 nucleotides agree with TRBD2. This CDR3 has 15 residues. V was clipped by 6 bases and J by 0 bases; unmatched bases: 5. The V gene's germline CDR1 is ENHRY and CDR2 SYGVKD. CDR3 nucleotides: TGTGCCATCAGCCCTACTAGCGGGACCTCCTACGAGCAGTACTTC. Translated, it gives CAISPTSGTSYEQYF.

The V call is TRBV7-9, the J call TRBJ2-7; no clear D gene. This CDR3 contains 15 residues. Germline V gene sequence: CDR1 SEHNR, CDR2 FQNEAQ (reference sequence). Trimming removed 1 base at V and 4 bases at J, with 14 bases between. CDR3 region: CASSLVAGWRYEQYF. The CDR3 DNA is TGTGCCAGCAGCTTAGTAGCTGGCTGGCGTTACGAGCAGTACTTC.

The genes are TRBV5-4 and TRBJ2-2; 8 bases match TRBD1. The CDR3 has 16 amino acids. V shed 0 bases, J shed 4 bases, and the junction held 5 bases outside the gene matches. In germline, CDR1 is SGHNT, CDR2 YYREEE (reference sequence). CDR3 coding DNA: TGTGCCAGCAGCTTGGGCGGACAGGGCGCCACCGGGGAGCTGTTTTTT. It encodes CASSLGGQGATGELFF.

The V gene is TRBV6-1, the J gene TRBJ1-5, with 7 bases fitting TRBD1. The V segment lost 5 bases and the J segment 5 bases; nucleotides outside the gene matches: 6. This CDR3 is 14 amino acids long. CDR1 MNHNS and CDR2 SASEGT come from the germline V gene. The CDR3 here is CASSSGQSHQPQHF. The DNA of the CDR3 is TGTGCCAGCAGTTCGGGACAGTCCCATCAGCCCCAGCATTTT.

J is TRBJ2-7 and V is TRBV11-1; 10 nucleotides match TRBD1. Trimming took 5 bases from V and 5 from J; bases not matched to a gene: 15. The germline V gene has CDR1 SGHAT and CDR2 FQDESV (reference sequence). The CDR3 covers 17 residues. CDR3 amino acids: CASSPGTGDFTLNEQYF. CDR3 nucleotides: TGTGCCAGCAGCCCCGGGACAGGGGATTTTACCCTCAACGAGCAGTACTTC.

The CDR3 nucleotides read TGTGCCTGGAATCCAGCGGGAGGAACAGATACGCAGTATTTT. Translation gives CAWNPAGGTDTQYF. The V and J genes are TRBV30 and TRBJ2-3; TRBD2 agrees at 9 bases. The germline V gene encodes CDR1 GTSNPN and CDR2 SVGIG (reference sequence). V was clipped by 4 bases and J by 3 bases; unmatched bases: 5. The CDR3 loop spans 14 amino acids.

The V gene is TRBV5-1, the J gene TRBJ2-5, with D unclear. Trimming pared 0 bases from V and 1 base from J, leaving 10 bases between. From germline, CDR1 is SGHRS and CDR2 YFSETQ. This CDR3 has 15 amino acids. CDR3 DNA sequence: TGCGCCAGCAGCTTGGGTGGGAACCCCCAAGAGACCCAGTACTTC. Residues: CASSLGGNPQETQYF.

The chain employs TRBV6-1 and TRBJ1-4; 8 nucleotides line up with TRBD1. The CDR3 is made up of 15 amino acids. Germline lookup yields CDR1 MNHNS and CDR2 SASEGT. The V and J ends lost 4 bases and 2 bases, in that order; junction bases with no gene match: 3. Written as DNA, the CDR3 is TGTGCCAGCAGTGCGCAGGGGGCTACTAATGAAAAACTGTTTTTT. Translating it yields CASSAQGATNEKLFF.

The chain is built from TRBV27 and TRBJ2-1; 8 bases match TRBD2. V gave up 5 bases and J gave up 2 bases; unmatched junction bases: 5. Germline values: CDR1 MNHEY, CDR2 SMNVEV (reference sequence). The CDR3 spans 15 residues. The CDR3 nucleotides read TGTGCCAGCAGTAAACTAGCGGATACCTACAATGAGCAGTTCTTC. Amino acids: CASSKLADTYNEQFF.

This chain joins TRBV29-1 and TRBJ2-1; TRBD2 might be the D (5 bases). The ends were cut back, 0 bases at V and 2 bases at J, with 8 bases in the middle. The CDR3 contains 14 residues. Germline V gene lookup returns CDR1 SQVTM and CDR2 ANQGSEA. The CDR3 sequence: CSVEDSVTYNEQFF. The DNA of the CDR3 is TGCAGCGTTGAAGATAGCGTGACCTACAATGAGCAGTTCTTC.

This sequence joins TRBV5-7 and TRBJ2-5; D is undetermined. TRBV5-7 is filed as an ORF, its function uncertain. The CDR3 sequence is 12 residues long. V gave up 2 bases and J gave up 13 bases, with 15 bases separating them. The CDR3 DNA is TGTGCCAGCAGCTTTTCGGGCAAGAGTCTGTACTTC. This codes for CASSFSGKSLYF.

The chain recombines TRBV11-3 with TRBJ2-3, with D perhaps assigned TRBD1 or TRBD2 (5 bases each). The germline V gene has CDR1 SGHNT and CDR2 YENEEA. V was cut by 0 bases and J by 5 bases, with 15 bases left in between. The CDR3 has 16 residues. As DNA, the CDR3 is TGTGCCAGCAGCTTAGATGGATCCCGGGACGAAGATACGCAGTATTTT. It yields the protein CASSLDGSRDEDTQYF.

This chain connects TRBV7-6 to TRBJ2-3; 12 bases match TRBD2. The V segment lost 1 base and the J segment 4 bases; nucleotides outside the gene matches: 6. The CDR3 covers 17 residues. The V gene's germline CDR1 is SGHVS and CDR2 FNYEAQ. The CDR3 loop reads CASSLVSLAGGPDTQYF. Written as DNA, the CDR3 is TGTGCCAGCAGCTTAGTATCCCTAGCGGGAGGGCCAGATACGCAGTATTTT. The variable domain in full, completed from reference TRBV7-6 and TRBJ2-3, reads GAGVSQSPRYKVTKRGQDVALRCDPISGHVSLYWYRQALGQGPEFLTYFNYEAQQDKSGLPNDRFSAERPEGSISTLTIQRTEQRDSAMYRCASSLVSLAGGPDTQYFGPGTRLTVL.

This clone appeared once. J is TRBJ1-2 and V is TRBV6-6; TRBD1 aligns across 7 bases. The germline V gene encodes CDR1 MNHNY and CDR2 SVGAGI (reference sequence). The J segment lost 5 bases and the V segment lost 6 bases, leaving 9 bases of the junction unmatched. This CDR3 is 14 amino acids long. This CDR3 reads CASSPPGQFYGYTF. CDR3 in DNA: TGTGCCAGCAGCCCCCCGGGACAGTTTTATGGCTACACCTTC.

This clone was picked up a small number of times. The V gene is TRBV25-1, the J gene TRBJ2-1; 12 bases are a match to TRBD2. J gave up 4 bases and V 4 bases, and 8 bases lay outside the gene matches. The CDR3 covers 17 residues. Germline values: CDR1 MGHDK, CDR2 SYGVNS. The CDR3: CASSGPRTSGIYNEQFF. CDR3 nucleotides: TGTGCCAGCAGTGGCCCTAGGACTAGCGGGATTTACAATGAGCAGTTCTTC.

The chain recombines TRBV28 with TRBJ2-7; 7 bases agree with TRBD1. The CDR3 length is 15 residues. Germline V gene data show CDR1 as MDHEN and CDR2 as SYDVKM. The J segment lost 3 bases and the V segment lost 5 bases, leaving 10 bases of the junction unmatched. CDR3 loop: CASSLPQGSYYEQYF. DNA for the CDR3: TGTGCCAGCAGTCTCCCACAGGGGTCCTACTACGAGCAGTACTTC.

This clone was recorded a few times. The CDR3 here is CASSGQYNEQFF. The CDR3 DNA follows: TGTGCCAGTAGTGGGCAGTACAATGAGCAGTTCTTC. The chain carries TRBV19 and TRBJ2-1; D unclear. The V end lost 5 bases, the J end lost 4 bases, and 6 bases lay between the germline ends. The CDR3 totals 12 residues. In germline, CDR1 is LNHDA, CDR2 SQIVND (reference sequence).